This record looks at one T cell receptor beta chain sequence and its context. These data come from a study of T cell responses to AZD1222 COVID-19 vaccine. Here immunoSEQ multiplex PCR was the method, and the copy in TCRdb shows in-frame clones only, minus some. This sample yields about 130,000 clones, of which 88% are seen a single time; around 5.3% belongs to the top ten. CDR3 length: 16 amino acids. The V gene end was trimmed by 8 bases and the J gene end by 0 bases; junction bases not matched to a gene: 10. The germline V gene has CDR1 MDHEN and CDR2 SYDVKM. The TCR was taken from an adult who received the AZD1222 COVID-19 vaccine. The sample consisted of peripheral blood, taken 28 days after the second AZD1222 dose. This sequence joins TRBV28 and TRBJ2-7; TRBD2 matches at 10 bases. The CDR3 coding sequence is TGTGCCAGCTGGGCCGGGACTAGCGCCAACTCCTACGAGCAGTACTTC. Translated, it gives CASWAGTSANSYEQYF.